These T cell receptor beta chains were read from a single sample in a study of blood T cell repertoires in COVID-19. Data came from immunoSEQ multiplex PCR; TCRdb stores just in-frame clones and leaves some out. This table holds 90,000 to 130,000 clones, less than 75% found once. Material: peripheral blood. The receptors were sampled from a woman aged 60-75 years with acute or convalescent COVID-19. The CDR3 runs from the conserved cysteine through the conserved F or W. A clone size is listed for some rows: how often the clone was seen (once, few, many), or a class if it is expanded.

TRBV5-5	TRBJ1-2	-	CASSTGQGRGYTF
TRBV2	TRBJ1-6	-	CASSEAGQANNSPLHF
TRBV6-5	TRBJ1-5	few	CASSYPNSFNQPQHF
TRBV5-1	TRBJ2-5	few	CASSWPGQGETQYF
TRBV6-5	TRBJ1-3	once	CASHTGSGNTIYF
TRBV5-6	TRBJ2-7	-	CASSAGTGGWSSYEQYF
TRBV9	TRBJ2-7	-	CASSATGGPYEQYF
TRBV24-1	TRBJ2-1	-	CATSDPGTGEEEQFF
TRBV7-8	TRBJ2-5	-	CASSLMGRGKTQYF
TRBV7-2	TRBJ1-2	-	CASSLAQGVRHGYTF
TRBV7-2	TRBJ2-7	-	CASRPGTLGSYEQYF
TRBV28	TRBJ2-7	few	CASSLPGYEQYF
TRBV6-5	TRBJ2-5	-	CASSYDRGGAKETQYF
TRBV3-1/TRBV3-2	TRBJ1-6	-	CASSPSGVWNSPLHF
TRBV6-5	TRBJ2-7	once	CASSYSSQTIDEQYF
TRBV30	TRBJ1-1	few	CAWTPGLQNTEAFF
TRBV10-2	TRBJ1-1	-	CASSESQGGTEAFF
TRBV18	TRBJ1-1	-	CASSQASPGVNTEAFF
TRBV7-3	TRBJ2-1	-	CASSLTGYEQFF
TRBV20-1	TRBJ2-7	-	CSASNKRGGPYEQYF
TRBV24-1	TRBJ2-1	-	CATSDGGTGYNEQFF
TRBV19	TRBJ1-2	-	CASSIYSQPNYGYTF
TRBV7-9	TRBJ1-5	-	CASSLPGNDQPQHF
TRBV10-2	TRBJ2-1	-	CASSESERGDNEQFF
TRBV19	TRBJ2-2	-	CASRPGKGQDLTGELFF
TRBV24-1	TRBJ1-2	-	CATSERLDYGYTF
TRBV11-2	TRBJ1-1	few	CASSLTDRMTEAFF
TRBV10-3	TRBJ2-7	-	CATSLSGTSGGRSYEQYF
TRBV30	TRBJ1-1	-	CAWRPVGRGTEAFF